This T cell receptor (beta chain) is from a study of T cells in Graves' hyperthyroidism and ophthalmopathy. Ten or more counts support this clonotype. Its antigen is as yet unknown. Blood from later-ophthalmopathy patients was taken at first hyperthyroidism diagnosis. The germline V gene has CDR1 SNHLY and CDR2 FYNNEI. The CDR3 contains 12 residues. The ends were cut back, 9 bases at V and 7 bases at J, with 15 bases in the middle. Overall study results and limits: A median around six months before onset, the model predicted ophthalmopathy.

Regions amplified from RNA transcripts were the TCR beta CDR3 regions. First-round RT-PCR of the TCR CDR3 relied on the HTBI primer set. TCRdb independently ran MiXCR on the multiplex PCR reads; one entry per CDR3 protein. The sample records 550,000 to 650,000 distinct CDR3 sequences, about 15% being singletons. The chain joins TRBV2 to TRBJ2-5; no firm D call. Sequencing was performed on blood. The origin of this receptor is a woman under 40 with Graves' hyperthyroidism that later progressed to Graves' ophthalmopathy. CDR3 DNA sequence: TGTGCCAGGAGGCAGATGGAAGGGACCCAGTACTTC. Its translation: CARRQMEGTQYF.